This T cell receptor beta chain was captured by sequencing in a study of molecular identifiers for immune sequencing clone quantification. Study-wide findings and caveats: Under 1% of molecules in naive cells, but over 99% of effector molecules, belonged to clones above 20 RNA copies.

Germline assignment: CDR1 MDHEN and CDR2 SYDVKM. This CDR3 has 11 residues. After removal of 6 bases from V and 8 bases from J, the junction contained 3 bases not matched to a gene. A CD8+CD4-CCR7+CD45RA+ phenotype served as the sorting definition for naive CD8 T cells. This clonotype was found many times. Its antigen remains unknown. Previously described methods with listed TCR primers produced the bulk TCR libraries. Via MiXCR, TCRdb re-called the PCR reads, giving one row per CDR3 protein. The sample shows about 89,000 distinct CDR3 sequences, under 20% of them seen only once. Material for sequencing was naive CD8+ T cells from blood, with Jurkat cell RNA spiked in. Subset described: FACS-sorted CD8+CD4-CCR7+CD45RA+ naive T cells. The TCR sequence derives from a human donor in good health. Some libraries in this study had Jurkat cell RNA spiked in. This chain joins TRBV28 and TRBJ1-1, with TRBD1 matching 7 bases. The CDR3 nucleotides are TGTGCCAGCAGCCCGGACAGGGAAGCTTTCTTT. Translating it yields CASSPDREAFF.